A single sample is the source of the 14 T cell receptor beta chains below, sequenced in a study of STAT3 mutations in large granular lymphocyte leukemia. Study-level findings and limits: In T-cell large granular lymphocyte leukemia, about half of patients showed multiple immunodominant subclonotypes.

Data came from immunoSEQ multiplex PCR; TCRdb stores just in-frame clones and leaves some out. The table lists tens of thousands of clones, about 88% of them singletons. No antigen is known for these receptors. Sequencing was done on a sample of PBMCs. The receptors come from a human donor with T large granular lymphocyte leukemia. Some clones in this sample may be carry-over from other donors' samples.

The chain employs TRBV29-1 and TRBJ2-3; D uncertain. This CDR3 spans 12 amino acids. The V gene's germline CDR1 is SQVTM and CDR2 ANQGSEA. V shed 3 bases and J shed 2 bases, with 6 bases lying between them. The CDR3 DNA sequence: TGCAGCGTTGACCCAAACACAGATACGCAGTATTTT. Translation: CSVDPNTDTQYF.

This clone has a handful of counts. The chain couples TRBV4-2 to TRBJ2-2, with a possible D match to TRBD1 (6 bases). This CDR3 comprises 15 residues. Germline V gene lookup returns CDR1 LGHNA and CDR2 YNFKEQ. V shed 2 bases and J shed 4 bases, with 11 bases lying between them. CDR3 nucleotides: TGTGCCAGCAGCCAAAGGCAGGGGCCCACCGGGGAGCTGTTTTTT. Protein: CASSQRQGPTGELFF.

The gene calls are TRBV7-9 and TRBJ2-3, with 7 nucleotides matching TRBD1. The CDR3 has 14 amino acids. V shed 7 bases, J shed 0 bases, and the junction held 4 bases outside the gene matches. Germline assignment: CDR1 SEHNR and CDR2 FQNEAQ (reference sequence). The CDR3 region is CASIRDSSTDTQYF. CDR3 bases: TGTGCCAGCATCCGGGACAGTAGCACAGATACGCAGTATTTT.

J is TRBJ2-3 and V is TRBV9; D is ambiguous. Germline V gene lookup returns CDR1 SGDLS and CDR2 YYNGEE. Trimming removed 0 bases from V and 7 bases from J, with 9 bases in between. The CDR3 runs 13 residues. DNA for the CDR3: TGTGCCAGCAGCGTAGGAAGTTTGCATACGCAGTATTTT. As protein: CASSVGSLHTQYF. The full variable domain, with the rest looked up from reference TRBV9 and TRBJ2-3, is DSGVTQTPKHLITATGQRVTLRCSPRSGDLSVYWYQQSLDQGLQFLIQYYNGEERAKGNILERFSAQQFPDLHSELNLSSLELGDSALYFCASSVGSLHTQYFGPGTRLTVL.

The chain joins TRBV28 to TRBJ2-1; 9 bases are a match to TRBD1. CDR3 length equals 14 residues. Germline assignment: CDR1 MDHEN and CDR2 SYDVKM. J gave up 9 bases and V 6 bases, and 9 bases lay outside the gene matches. CDR3 sequence: CASSPGTGKSEQFF. CDR3 sequence (DNA): TGTGCCAGCAGCCCCGGGACAGGGAAAAGTGAGCAGTTCTTC.

V usage is TRBV7-8 and J usage is TRBJ1-5; a possible D gene is TRBD1 (5 bases). Germline V gives CDR1 SGHVS, CDR2 FQNEAQ. Trimming pared 9 bases from V and 1 base from J, leaving 16 bases between. There are 15 residues in the CDR3. Written as DNA, the CDR3 is TGTGCCAGTACCCCGGGGGAGGACAGCAATCAGCCCCAGCATTTT. Translation gives CASTPGEDSNQPQHF. The variable domain in full, with the rest retrieved from reference TRBV7-8 and TRBJ1-5, is GAGVSQSPRYKVAKRGQDVALRCDPISGHVSLFWYQQALGQGPEFLTYFQNEAQLDKSGLPSDRFFAERPEGSVSTLKIQRTQQEDSAVYLCASTPGEDSNQPQHFGDGTRLSIL.

The J gene is TRBJ1-3, the V gene TRBV4-1, with D maybe TRBD1 (6 bases). From germline, CDR1 is MGHRA and CDR2 YSYEKL. V lost 6 bases and J 0 bases, leaving 15 bases between the germline ends. This CDR3 spans 16 amino acids. The CDR3 loop is CASSRPGHDSGNTIYF. In nucleotides, the CDR3 is TGCGCCAGCAGTCGGCCGGGACACGACTCTGGAAACACCATATATTTT.

This clone was found a few times. This chain connects TRBV5-8 to TRBJ2-4; D remains ambiguous. CDR3 length equals 16 residues. Trimming shortened V by 7 bases and J by 0 bases, and 17 bases separated the two germline ends. Germline lookup yields CDR1 SGHTS and CDR2 YDEGEE. CDR3 region: CASFLDSGKAKNIQYF. In DNA form, the CDR3 reads TGTGCCAGCTTCCTAGATTCAGGAAAAGCCAAAAACATTCAGTACTTC.

V is TRBV11-2 and J is TRBJ1-4; no reliable D call. CDR1 is SGHAT and CDR2 is FQNNGV in the germline V gene. Between the trimmed V and J ends, which lost 5 bases and 6 bases, there was a span of 10 bases. The CDR3 extends over 13 amino acids. The CDR3 DNA is TGTGCCAGCAGCGCAAATTCTTATGAAAAACTGTTTTTT. Amino acid sequence: CASSANSYEKLFF.

The rearrangement joins TRBV7-8 to TRBJ1-6; D gene uncertain. The CDR3 contains 18 residues. Germline CDR1 and CDR2: SGHVS and FQNEAQ. Trimming took 1 base from V and 0 from J, leaving 13 bases between them. The CDR3 nucleotides are TGTGCCAGCAGCTTAGTAGCCGTCTTAAGCTCCTATAATTCACCCCTCCACTTT. It translates to CASSLVAVLSSYNSPLHF.

The rearrangement links TRBV6-6 to TRBJ1-6, with D uncertain. CDR1 MNHNY and CDR2 SVGAGI come from the germline V gene (reference sequence). The CDR3 spans 15 residues. V was shortened by 0 bases and J by 8 bases, with 11 bases between the two germline ends. CDR3 in DNA: TGTGCCAGCAGTTACTCCACGTTGGGTGATTCACCCCTCCACTTT. Its translation is CASSYSTLGDSPLHF.

This CDR3 is CASRAGTMNTEAFF. In DNA, the CDR3 is TGTGCCAGCAGGGCCGGGACAATGAACACTGAAGCTTTCTTT. V usage is TRBV28 and J usage is TRBJ1-1; D may be TRBD1 (6 bases). The CDR3 totals 14 residues. Trimming removed 6 bases from V and 0 bases from J, with 11 bases in between. In germline, CDR1 is MDHEN, CDR2 SYDVKM.

The chain uses TRBV4-3 and TRBJ2-5; tentative D call: TRBD2 (5 bases). There are 13 residues in the CDR3. CDR1 and CDR2 (germline): LGHNA, YSLEER. The V gene lost 1 base and the J gene lost 4 bases, with 7 bases spanning the gap. CDR3 in amino acids: CASSQGGPETQYF. For the CDR3, the DNA is TGCGCCAGCAGCCAAGGCGGGCCAGAGACCCAGTACTTC.

This rearrangement joins TRBV20-1 to TRBJ2-3; D is ambiguous. CDR3 length: 11 amino acids. The ends were cut back, 6 bases at V and 4 bases at J, with 8 bases in the middle. Germline CDR1 is DFQATT and CDR2 is SNEGSKA (reference sequence). The CDR3 sequence: CSASMADTQYF. The CDR3 DNA is TGCAGTGCATCTATGGCAGATACGCAGTATTTT.